The present entry profiles one TCR beta chain with its context. This sample is drawn from a study of blood T cell repertoires in COVID-19. Study-wide background: Sites in the United States, Italy and Spain provided acute and convalescent COVID-19 samples.

Germline V gene data show CDR1 as KGHSH and CDR2 as LQKENI. V trimming: 4 bases; J trimming: 8 bases; junction bases outside the gene matches: 10. The CDR3 totals 15 residues. In the authors' workflow: Cell counts per sample came from amplifying reference gene primers. Measured with immunoSEQ multiplex PCR; TCRdb has only the in-frame clones, and not every one. For V, J and clone size, that table is used; D and trimming come from the DNA. The sample records 200,000 or so clones, 75% to 85% being singletons. This receptor was taken from a human donor in a cohort sampled during active COVID-19. The chain employs TRBV18 and TRBJ2-7, with 11 bases identical to TRBD2. The specimen sequenced was peripheral blood. The CDR3 loop reads CASSLNSGRAGKQYF. The DNA of the CDR3 is TGTGCCAGCTCACTGAATAGCGGGAGGGCCGGTAAGCAGTACTTC.